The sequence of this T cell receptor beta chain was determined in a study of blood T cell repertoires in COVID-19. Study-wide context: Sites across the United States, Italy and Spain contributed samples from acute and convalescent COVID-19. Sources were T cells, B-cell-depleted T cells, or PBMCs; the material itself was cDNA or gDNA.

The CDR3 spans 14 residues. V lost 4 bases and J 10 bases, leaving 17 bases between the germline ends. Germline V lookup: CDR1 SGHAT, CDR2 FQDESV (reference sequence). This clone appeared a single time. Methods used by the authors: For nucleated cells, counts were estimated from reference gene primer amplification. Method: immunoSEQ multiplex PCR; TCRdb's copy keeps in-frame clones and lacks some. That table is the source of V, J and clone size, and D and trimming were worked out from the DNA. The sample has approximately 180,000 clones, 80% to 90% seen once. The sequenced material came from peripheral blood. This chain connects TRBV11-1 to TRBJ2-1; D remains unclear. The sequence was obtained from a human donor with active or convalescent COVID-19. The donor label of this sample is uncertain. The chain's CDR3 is CASSSRVARREQFF. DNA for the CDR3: TGTGCCAGCAGCTCCCGGGTCGCCCGACGCGAGCAGTTCTTC.